This T cell receptor beta chain appears in the sequencing data of a study of radiation and T cells in renal cell carcinoma. Time point indicated: blood 4 weeks post-SBRT, at nephrectomy. Treatment reported: 15 Gy SBRT to primary tumor, nephrectomy 4 weeks later. Nephrectomy followed 15 Gy stereotactic body radiation by 4 weeks. After SBRT, blood was collected at 2 and 4 weeks, plus baseline. The study's findings and limits: No pretreatment tumor biopsies were available for baseline clonotypes. In blood, top tumor clones expanded by 2 weeks, shrinking by 4.

Germline V gene sequence: CDR1 LNHDA, CDR2 SQIVND (reference sequence). V trimming: 6 bases; J trimming: 12 bases; junction bases outside the gene matches: 7. CDR3 length: 11 amino acids. Clones were read by immunoSEQ multiplex PCR, and TCRdb kept only the in-frame ones, dropping some. The sample includes more than 120,000 clones, approximately 86% of them seen just once. In regard to this clone: The antigen is unknown.

The TCR comes from a woman aged 50 to 60 with renal cell carcinoma. The sequenced sample was blood, obtained from a patient whose treatment included radiotherapy and nephrectomy. The chain links TRBV19 to TRBJ1-2; TRBD1 agrees at 7 bases. In nucleotides, the CDR3 is TGTGCCAGTAGAAGGGACAGCTCGGACACCTTC. This codes for CASRRDSSDTF.